The sequence of this TCR beta chain was determined in a study of T-cell memory formation after mild COVID-19 (dated by TCRdb to 2020 to 2023). Concerning the study at large: Most TCR sequence clusters were specific to one of the two donors. Longitudinal TCRalpha and TCRbeta repertoire sequencing tracked T-cell clones expanding and contracting after mild COVID-19 in a couple of donors. Two young, previously healthy adult volunteers, one female and one male, were included in the cohort.

Ficoll-Paque density gradient centrifugation was used to isolate PBMCs. The V and J ends are trimmed by 0 bases and 8 bases, leaving 13 bases between them. The germline V gene specifies MNHEY as CDR1 and SVGAGI as CDR2. The CDR3 numbers 14 residues from cysteine through phenylalanine. CDR3 DNA is the only sequence kept; it has 42 bases, read in frame from the first base. Summary of the overall study and its limitations: SARS-CoV-2 specificity was not confirmed for the second-wave clones peaking on day 37. Contracting CD4+ clones appeared mostly in the CM and EM memory subsets, whereas CD8+ clones were enriched in EMRA. Some responding clones were detected in pre-infection memory, which suggested that pre-existing cross-reactive memory T cells had joined the SARS-CoV-2 response. Clones contracting from day 15 to 85 had balanced CD4/CD8 phenotypes, while a second wave expanding from day 15 to 37 was biased towards CD4+. Only two mild cases were covered by the study, and larger cohorts that include severe cases with pre-infection samples were considered necessary.

TCRdb lists the instrument as Illumina NovaSeq 6000. cDNA libraries for TCRalpha and TCRbeta were prepared by 5'RACE using constant-segment primers, with sample barcodes and unique molecular identifiers added. Trizol reagent was used to extract RNA from every sample. The libraries were amplified in two PCR steps, and the second step added a second sample barcode and Illumina TruSeq adapters. The libraries were sequenced on an Illumina NovaSeq using 2 x 150 bp paired-end reads. As for the authors' bioinformatics: The reads were demultiplexed and collapsed into UMI-guided consensus sequences using migec v1.2.7. Using mixcr v2.1.11, UMI consensuses were aligned to TRA and TRB V and J templates and then assembled into clonotypes. A clonotype was counted as expanded or contracted only if both edgeR and NoisET called the change significant, with noise models trained on biological replicates. edgeR calls used a false discovery rate-adjusted p below 0.01 and a log2 fold-change threshold of 1. As an exploratory analysis of dynamics, max-normalized trajectories of the 1000 most abundant clonotypes were examined with PCA combined with hierarchical clustering. Separately sequenced CD4+ and CD8+ repertoires were used to assign the CD4 or CD8 phenotype of responding clones. TCRdb cleaned the public reads at Q25 with fastp, built clones with MiXCR and kept in-frame beta chains. Each CDR3 protein appears once, grouped with its most common genes and DNA. The V and J calls were determined by TCRdb, not by the authors. For this sample there are about 400,000 distinct CDR3 sequences; 15% to 20% appear just once. The top ten hold about 22% of the sample.

In the case of this clonotype: Its antigen is not yet known. No base quality values were provided; no much bigger clone lies one nucleotide off.

The rearranged chain carries TRBV6-5 and TRBJ1-1; the D gene lacks a confident call. Material: PBMCs or a T cell subset sorted from them (not recorded which). This TCR was recovered from a young man who had mild COVID-19 (a few samples of this study predate the infection). The sample titles of this study are shuffled in the database, so cell type and time point are left out; the donor was told from shared clones. The CDR3 in this case is CASSYSMGPTEAFF. The DNA is TGTGCCAGCAGTTACTCGATGGGCCCGACCGAAGCTTTCTTT.